The rows below give T cell receptor beta chains drawn from one sample of a study of STAT5B mutations in CD4+ large granular lymphocyte leukemia. The data were produced by immunoSEQ multiplex PCR, yet TCRdb's version contains in-frame clones alone and is incomplete. The sample contains some 35,000 clones, more than 60% of which appear only once. The specimen was CD4+ T cells from blood buffy coats. These TCRs come from a human donor in good health. CDR3s include the opening cysteine and the closing phenylalanine or tryptophan. D genes are given only for firm matches. Clone sizes are given selectively: once, few, many, or a class where the clone is expanded.

v_call: TRBV7-2; clone_size: NA; d_call: NA; j_call: TRBJ1-2; cdr3_nt: TGTGCCAGCAGCCGCAGGGAATCGGGCTATGGCTACACCTTC; cdr3_aa: CASSRRESGYGYTF
v_call: TRBV12-5; clone_size: NA; d_call: NA; j_call: TRBJ2-5; cdr3_nt: TGTGCTAGTGGTTCGTCAGGGTTAGAGACCCAGTACTTC; cdr3_aa: CASGSSGLETQYF
v_call: TRBV5-1; clone_size: NA; d_call: NA; j_call: TRBJ2-2; cdr3_nt: TGCGCCAGCAGCTTGCTTGGGTCGAACACCGGGGAGCTGTTTTTT; cdr3_aa: CASSLLGSNTGELFF
v_call: TRBV5-1; clone_size: NA; d_call: NA; j_call: TRBJ1-4; cdr3_nt: TGCGCCAGCAGCTTAGGGCAAGACAATGAAAAACTGTTTTTT; cdr3_aa: CASSLGQDNEKLFF
v_call: TRBV29-1; clone_size: few; d_call: NA; j_call: TRBJ1-2; cdr3_nt: TGCAGCGTTCCGACTAGGCCCACTAACTATGGCTACACCTTC; cdr3_aa: CSVPTRPTNYGYTF
v_call: TRBV27; clone_size: few; d_call: NA; j_call: TRBJ1-5; cdr3_nt: TGTGCCAGCAGACGTGGGGTTGGTCAGCCCCAGCATTTT; cdr3_aa: CASRRGVGQPQHF
v_call: TRBV30; clone_size: NA; d_call: NA; j_call: TRBJ1-3; cdr3_nt: TGTGCCTGGAGGATGCAGGGGTTTGGAAACACCATATATTTT; cdr3_aa: CAWRMQGFGNTIYF
v_call: TRBV7-2; clone_size: NA; d_call: TRBD1; j_call: TRBJ1-2; cdr3_nt: TGTGCCAGCAGCCCGGACAGGGCTTTTGGGGGCTACACCTTC; cdr3_aa: CASSPDRAFGGYTF
v_call: TRBV10-2; clone_size: NA; d_call: NA; j_call: TRBJ1-2; cdr3_nt: TGCGCCAGTGCCTGGGGGGGCGAGGACTATGGCTACACCTTC; cdr3_aa: CASAWGGEDYGYTF
v_call: TRBV14; clone_size: NA; d_call: TRBD1; j_call: TRBJ1-1; cdr3_nt: TGTGCCAGCAGCCACCCTTCGGACAGGAACCTACCTTTGAACACTGAAGCTTTCTTT; cdr3_aa: CASSHPSDRNLPLNTEAFF
v_call: TRBV29-1; clone_size: few; d_call: TRBD1; j_call: TRBJ2-7; cdr3_nt: TGCAGCGTCTACAGGGGACAATCCTACGAGCAGTACTTC; cdr3_aa: CSVYRGQSYEQYF
v_call: TRBV27; clone_size: NA; d_call: NA; j_call: TRBJ2-5; cdr3_nt: TGTGCCAGCAGTTCCGGCAGGGCCGGAGAGACCCAGTACTTC; cdr3_aa: CASSSGRAGETQYF
v_call: TRBV7-9; clone_size: NA; d_call: TRBD2; j_call: TRBJ2-1; cdr3_nt: TGTGCCAGCAGCTTACAAAGCGGGGTCTCCAATGAGCAGTTCTTC; cdr3_aa: CASSLQSGVSNEQFF
v_call: TRBV11-2; clone_size: NA; d_call: TRBD1; j_call: TRBJ1-5; cdr3_nt: TGTGCCAGCAGCTTGATACAGGGGGTGAGGCAGCCCCAGCATTTT; cdr3_aa: CASSLIQGVRQPQHF
v_call: TRBV5-6; clone_size: once; d_call: TRBD1; j_call: TRBJ1-1; cdr3_nt: TGTGCCAGCAGCTTAGGCAGGGGGGTCGCTGAAGCTTTCTTT; cdr3_aa: CASSLGRGVAEAFF
v_call: TRBV7-8; clone_size: NA; d_call: NA; j_call: TRBJ2-7; cdr3_nt: TGTGCCAGCAGCCCCCTCTCGGGTAAGACAAGATACGAGCAGTACTTC; cdr3_aa: CASSPLSGKTRYEQYF
v_call: TRBV5-4; clone_size: NA; d_call: TRBD2; j_call: TRBJ2-7; cdr3_nt: TGTGCCAGCAGCCGAGGGACTAGCGGGATCGACGAGCAGTACTTC; cdr3_aa: CASSRGTSGIDEQYF
v_call: TRBV5-1; clone_size: NA; d_call: NA; j_call: TRBJ2-1; cdr3_nt: TGCGCCAGCAGCTTGGATGGGACTCCCAACAATGAGCAGTTCTTC; cdr3_aa: CASSLDGTPNNEQFF
v_call: TRBV7-8; clone_size: NA; d_call: NA; j_call: TRBJ1-1; cdr3_nt: TGTGCCAGCAGCTTAGCCCCGACAAACACTGAAGCTTTCTTT; cdr3_aa: CASSLAPTNTEAFF
v_call: TRBV10-3; clone_size: NA; d_call: TRBD1; j_call: TRBJ2-7; cdr3_nt: TGTGCCATCAGGTCTGACAGGGTGGCCTACGAGCAGTACTTC; cdr3_aa: CAIRSDRVAYEQYF
v_call: TRBV18; clone_size: NA; d_call: TRBD1; j_call: TRBJ1-2; cdr3_nt: TGTGCCAGCTCACCAGAACAGGGGGCTTTTAACTATGGCTACACCTTC; cdr3_aa: CASSPEQGAFNYGYTF
v_call: TRBV20-1; clone_size: NA; d_call: NA; j_call: TRBJ2-1; cdr3_nt: TGCAGTGCTAGAGTCCTGAATGAGCAGTTCTTC; cdr3_aa: CSARVLNEQFF
v_call: TRBV6-1; clone_size: NA; d_call: NA; j_call: TRBJ1-1; cdr3_nt: TGTGCCAGCAGCCCCCAGGCTCAGGACACTGAAGCTTTCTTT; cdr3_aa: CASSPQAQDTEAFF
v_call: TRBV7-9; clone_size: NA; d_call: TRBD2; j_call: TRBJ2-2; cdr3_nt: TGTGCCAGCAGCCCCAGTACTAGCGGGCCGAACACCGGGGAGCTGTTTTTT; cdr3_aa: CASSPSTSGPNTGELFF
v_call: TRBV28; clone_size: few; d_call: NA; j_call: TRBJ1-1; cdr3_nt: TGTGCCAGCAGTTCATGGGGGGGTGCTGAAGCTTTCTTT; cdr3_aa: CASSSWGGAEAFF
v_call: TRBV7-8; clone_size: few; d_call: NA; j_call: TRBJ1-5; cdr3_nt: TGTGCCAGCAGCCCTGACAGTCGAGACAATCAGCCCCAGCATTTT; cdr3_aa: CASSPDSRDNQPQHF
v_call: TRBV7-2; clone_size: NA; d_call: NA; j_call: TRBJ2-2; cdr3_nt: TGTGCCAGCAGCTTGCGGGGCACCGGGGAGCTGTTTTTT; cdr3_aa: CASSLRGTGELFF
v_call: TRBV5-1; clone_size: NA; d_call: TRBD1; j_call: TRBJ1-4; cdr3_nt: TGCGCCAGCAGCCGGGGACCACAGGGGGTTACTAATGAAAAACTGTTTTTT; cdr3_aa: CASSRGPQGVTNEKLFF
v_call: TRBV29-1; clone_size: NA; d_call: NA; j_call: TRBJ1-1; cdr3_nt: TGCAGCGCTGCCAGGGTAGGTGAAGCTTTCTTT; cdr3_aa: CSAARVGEAFF
v_call: TRBV7-2; clone_size: few; d_call: NA; j_call: TRBJ1-1; cdr3_nt: TGTGCCAGCAGCCCTGCAGTTGATGGATCCAACACTGAAGCTTTCTTT; cdr3_aa: CASSPAVDGSNTEAFF
v_call: TRBV6-1; clone_size: NA; d_call: NA; j_call: TRBJ1-1; cdr3_nt: TGTGCCAGCAACCGCCTCCGGGACGGGACTGAAGCTTTCTTT; cdr3_aa: CASNRLRDGTEAFF
v_call: TRBV6-1; clone_size: few; d_call: TRBD1; j_call: TRBJ1-2; cdr3_nt: TGTGCCAGCAGTGAATCGGGGGACAGGGGACGCTACACCTTC; cdr3_aa: CASSESGDRGRYTF
v_call: TRBV4-1; clone_size: NA; d_call: TRBD1; j_call: TRBJ2-7; cdr3_nt: TGCGCCAGCAGCCAAGAAGCCGGCAGGGGGCACAACGAGCAGTACTTC; cdr3_aa: CASSQEAGRGHNEQYF
v_call: TRBV15; clone_size: NA; d_call: TRBD2; j_call: TRBJ2-3; cdr3_nt: TGTGCCACCAGCAGAGATCCTGGGGGAGGGCCCACAGATACGCAGTATTTT; cdr3_aa: CATSRDPGGGPTDTQYF
v_call: TRBV2; clone_size: NA; d_call: TRBD1; j_call: TRBJ1-2; cdr3_nt: TGTGCCAGCAGCGGGACAGGCCTTCCCGGTAGCTATGGCTACACCTTC; cdr3_aa: CASSGTGLPGSYGYTF
v_call: TRBV18; clone_size: NA; d_call: TRBD2; j_call: TRBJ2-7; cdr3_nt: TGTGCCAGCTCGGGCGGGACTAGCGTCTCCTACGAGCAGTACTTC; cdr3_aa: CASSGGTSVSYEQYF
v_call: TRBV2; clone_size: NA; d_call: TRBD2; j_call: TRBJ2-7; cdr3_nt: TGTGCCAGCAGTGCCCTAGCGGGGTACGAGCAGTACTTC; cdr3_aa: CASSALAGYEQYF
v_call: TRBV7-9; clone_size: NA; d_call: TRBD1; j_call: TRBJ1-4; cdr3_nt: TGTGCCAGCTCAAGGGGGGACAGGGAAAAACTGTTTTTT; cdr3_aa: CASSRGDREKLFF
v_call: TRBV5-1; clone_size: NA; d_call: NA; j_call: TRBJ2-7; cdr3_nt: TGCGCCAGCAGCTTTGGAGGGACCGTATCCTACGAGCAGTACTTC; cdr3_aa: CASSFGGTVSYEQYF